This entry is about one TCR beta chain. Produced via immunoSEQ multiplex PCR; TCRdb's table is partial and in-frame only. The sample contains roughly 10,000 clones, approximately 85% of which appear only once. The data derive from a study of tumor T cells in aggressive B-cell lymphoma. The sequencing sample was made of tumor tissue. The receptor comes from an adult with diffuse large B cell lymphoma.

The CDR3 spells CASSRGQYGGQYF. The CDR3 DNA follows: TGTGCCAGCAGCCGGGGACAGTATGGCGGGCAGTACTTC. This chain connects TRBV11-2 to TRBJ2-5, with 7 bases fitting TRBD1. Germline-derived CDR1 and CDR2 are SGHAT and FQNNGV. The J segment lost 11 bases and the V segment lost 5 bases, leaving 11 bases of the junction unmatched. This CDR3 region has 13 residues.